This record concerns one T cell receptor beta chain sequence. The antigen is undetermined. These data come from a study of cytomegalovirus exposure and HLA in healthy donors. Study observations and caveats: Further analysis, carried out later, found HLA-associated TCR beta chains more clonally expanded than equally common other chains.

This CDR3 is built from 15 residues. Trimming stripped 3 bases from V and 4 bases from J, with 12 bases between. CDR1 is LNHNV, CDR2 YYDKDF, per germline (reference sequence). 13 Jbeta primers and 60 Vbeta primers were used for the PCR. The protocol was immunoSEQ multiplex PCR, while the TCRdb copy is restricted to in-frame clones and leaves out a portion. The sample totals around 190,000 clones. This clonotype was sampled from a woman aged 30 to 39 in good health and CMV-seropositive. Sequenced input: PBMCs. The chain is built from TRBV15 and TRBJ2-2, with TRBD2 as a possible D gene (5 bases). CDR3 protein: CATSRTSRGTGELFF. The CDR3 DNA sequence: TGTGCCACCAGCAGGACTTCTCGGGGCACCGGGGAGCTGTTTTTT.